This TCR beta chain was identified during a study of blood T cell repertoires in COVID-19. Method: immunoSEQ multiplex PCR; TCRdb's copy keeps in-frame clones and lacks some. The profile shows 200,000 to 250,000 clones, 70% to 90% of them singletons. The sequence was collected from a woman between 70 and 85 years old with COVID-19, enrolled during active disease. Sequencing was performed on peripheral blood.

The CDR3 nucleotides are TGTGCCAGCAGCCAAGTAATTACCGGGACAGCCTTGGGCGAGCAGTACTTC. Protein sequence: CASSQVITGTALGEQYF. V is TRBV3-1 (or the pseudogene TRBV3-2) and J is TRBJ2-7; 7 nucleotides align to TRBD1. Unmatched junction bases numbered 15, after V lost 1 base and J lost 6 bases. Germline V gives CDR1 LGHDT, CDR2 YNNKEL (reference sequence). The CDR3 has 17 residues.